This T cell receptor (beta chain) was retrieved from a study of blood T cell repertoires in COVID-19. Study-wide context: Specimens from acute and convalescent COVID-19 originated in the United States, Italy and Spain. Nucleic acid was either cDNA or gDNA, and it came from T cells, B-cell-depleted T cells, or PBMCs.

As handled by the study authors: Estimation of nucleated cell counts was performed using reference gene primer amplification. Libraries were prepared by immunoSEQ multiplex PCR; TCRdb keeps only in-frame clonotypes and omits some of them. The D gene and trimming were derived from the DNA, and the V and J assignments and clone size from that table. The table records some 90,000 clones, about 80% of them present only once. The sequencing sample was made of peripheral blood. This TCR was sampled from a human donor in a cohort sampled during active COVID-19.

CDR3 in amino acids: CATSDPGGLSSYNEQFF. The CDR3 DNA follows: TGTGCCACCAGTGACCCCGGGGGACTGAGCTCCTACAATGAGCAGTTCTTC. J is TRBJ2-1 and V is TRBV24-1, with D maybe TRBD2 (6 bases). Trimming removed 4 bases from V and 0 bases from J, with 15 bases in between. Germline assignment: CDR1 KGHDR and CDR2 SFDVKD. This CDR3 has 17 amino acids.